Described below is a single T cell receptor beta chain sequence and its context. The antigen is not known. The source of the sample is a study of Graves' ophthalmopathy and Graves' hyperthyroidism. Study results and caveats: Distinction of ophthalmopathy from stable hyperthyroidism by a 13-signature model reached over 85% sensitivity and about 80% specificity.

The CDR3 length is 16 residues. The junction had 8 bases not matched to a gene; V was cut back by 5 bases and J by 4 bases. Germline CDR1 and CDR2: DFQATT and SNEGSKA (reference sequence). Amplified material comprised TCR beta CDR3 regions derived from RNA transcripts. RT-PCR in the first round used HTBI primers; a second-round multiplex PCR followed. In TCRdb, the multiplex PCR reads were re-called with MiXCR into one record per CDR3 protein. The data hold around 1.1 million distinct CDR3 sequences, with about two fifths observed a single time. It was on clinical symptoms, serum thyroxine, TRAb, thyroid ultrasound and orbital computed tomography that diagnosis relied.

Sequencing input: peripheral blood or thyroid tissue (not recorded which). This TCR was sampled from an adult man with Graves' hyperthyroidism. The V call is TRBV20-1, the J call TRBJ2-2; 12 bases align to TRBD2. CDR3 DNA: TGCAGTGCTGCCCGGCTAGCGGGAGGGAGCACCGGGGAGCTGTTTTTT. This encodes CSAARLAGGSTGELFF.